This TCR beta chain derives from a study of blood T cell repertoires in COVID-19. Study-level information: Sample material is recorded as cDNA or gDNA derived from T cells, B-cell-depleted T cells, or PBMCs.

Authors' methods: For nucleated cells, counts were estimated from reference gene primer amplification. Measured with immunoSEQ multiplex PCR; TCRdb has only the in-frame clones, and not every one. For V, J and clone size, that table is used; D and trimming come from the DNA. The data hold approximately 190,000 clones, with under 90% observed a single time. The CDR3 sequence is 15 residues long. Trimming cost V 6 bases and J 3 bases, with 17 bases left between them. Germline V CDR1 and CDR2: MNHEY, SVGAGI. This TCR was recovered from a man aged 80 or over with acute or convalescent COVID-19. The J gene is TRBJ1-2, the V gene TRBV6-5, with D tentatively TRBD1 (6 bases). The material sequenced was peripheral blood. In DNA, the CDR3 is TGTGCCAGCAGCTTGGACAGCCTAGCCTACTATGGCTACACCTTC. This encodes CASSLDSLAYYGYTF.